This is a list of T cell receptor beta chains from one sample in a study of regulatory T cells in long-lasting Graves disease. TCRdb called the multiplex PCR reads again in MiXCR, with one record for every CDR3 protein. Among 350,000 to 550,000 distinct CDR3 sequences listed, 14% to 15% were seen once. Separately, the same data were catalogued under a study of T cells in Graves' hyperthyroidism and ophthalmopathy.

This specimen consisted of peripheral blood mononuclear cells (PBMCs), obtained at new diagnosis, from a patient treated with antithyroid drugs. Receptors originate from a woman in her 30s with Graves disease. The CDR3 runs from the conserved cysteine through the conserved F or W. The D gene is left open where the match is weak. The size of a clone is reported for some rows only, either as once, few or many, or as a class for expanded clones.

>few|TRBJ2-2|TRBV29-1|NA
TGCAGCGTTCAGGAGGAAGCGGAGCTGTTTTTT
CSVQEEAELFF
>many|TRBJ2-1|TRBV28|NA
TGTGCCACCATAGGAACGAGGCAAATGGTTGAGCAGTTCTTC
CATIGTRQMVEQFF
>NA|TRBJ2-7|TRBV9|NA
TGTGCCAGCAGCGTAGGGTCAATTGCCTACGAGCAGTACTTC
CASSVGSIAYEQYF
>many|TRBJ1-5|TRBV27|NA
TGTGCCAGCAGTTTGAATAGGGCCTCATATAGCAATCAGCCCCAGCATTTT
CASSLNRASYSNQPQHF
>many|TRBJ2-1|TRBV30|TRBD2
TGTGCCTGGGGGAGGGTTCGGGAGCAGTTCTTC
CAWGRVREQFF
>NA|TRBJ2-5|TRBV28|NA
TGTGCCAGCAGTTTAGTTAGGAAGCAGAAAGAGACCCAGTACTTC
CASSLVRKQKETQYF
>many|TRBJ2-1|TRBV6-4|TRBD2
TGTGCCAGCAGATCCCTAGCGGGAGGGCCCGATGAGCAGTTCTTC
CASRSLAGGPDEQFF
>few|TRBJ2-5|TRBV4-1|TRBD2
TGCGCCAGCAGCCCTGGGGGAGGGAGCGTCTTCCAAGAGACCCAGTACTTC
CASSPGGGSVFQETQYF
>few|TRBJ2-1|TRBV25-1|TRBD2
TGTGCCAGCAGTGAGATTAGCGGGAGGGTCTACAATGAGCAGTTCTTC
CASSEISGRVYNEQFF
>many|TRBJ2-2|TRBV3-1|TRBD2
TGTGCCAGCAACTCACGTAGCGGGAGCGGCGGGGAGCTGTTTTTT
CASNSRSGSGGELFF
>many|TRBJ2-7|TRBV30|TRBD1
TGTGCCTGGAGTCGGGGAGACAGGGGGCTCGACGAGCAGTACTTC
CAWSRGDRGLDEQYF
>NA|TRBJ1-3|TRBV28|NA
TGTGCCAGCAGGCCACCGGGGGCTCCCTCTGGAAACACCATATATTTT
CASRPPGAPSGNTIYF
>NA|TRBJ2-1|TRBV7-8|TRBD2
TGTGCCAGCAGACTGACTAGCGGGATGTACAATGAGCAGTTCTTC
CASRLTSGMYNEQFF
>many|TRBJ2-5|TRBV12-3/TRBV12-4|TRBD2
TGTGCCAGCAGTTCTCCCTTAGCGGGGATGGAGACCCAGTACTTC
CASSSPLAGMETQYF
>few|TRBJ2-1|TRBV5-1|TRBD2
TGCGCCAGCAGCCCACCCCCGGCTAGCGGGAGAAGGTACAATGAGCAGTTCTTC
CASSPPPASGRRYNEQFF
>many|TRBJ2-7|TRBV12-3/TRBV12-4|NA
TGTGCCAGCAGTTTAGCGGGAGTGGGGGAGCAGTACTTC
CASSLAGVGEQYF
>NA|TRBJ2-1|TRBV27|TRBD2
TGTGCCAGCAGTTTAATAGCGGGAGGACCTTACAATGAGCAGTTCTTC
CASSLIAGGPYNEQFF
>many|TRBJ2-3|TRBV7-2|TRBD2
TGTGCCAGCAGCGGGACTAGCGGGACCACAGATACGCAGTATTTT
CASSGTSGTTDTQYF
>NA|TRBJ2-7|TRBV6-1|TRBD2
TGTGCCAGCAGTGAAGTCCTTAGCGGGAGATCCTACGAGCAGTACTTC
CASSEVLSGRSYEQYF
>NA|TRBJ1-5|TRBV4-2|NA
TGTGCCAGCAGTGTTGTGCGGGACTTAAATCAGCCCCAGCATTTT
CASSVVRDLNQPQHF
>NA|TRBJ2-7|TRBV2|TRBD2
TGTGCCAGCAGGGATACTAGCGGGACGAGGAGCTCCTACGAGCAGTACTTC
CASRDTSGTRSSYEQYF
>many|TRBJ1-4|TRBV28|NA
TGTGCCAGCGGCCCTGGACGTGCAACTAATGAAAAACTGTTTTTT
CASGPGRATNEKLFF
>many|TRBJ2-7|TRBV3-1|TRBD1
TGTGCCAGCAGTGACGACAGGGGGCCCGCCTACGAGCAGTACTTC
CASSDDRGPAYEQYF
>few|TRBJ2-5|TRBV29-1|NA
TGCAGCGTTGTAAAGGGCCAAGAGACCCAGTACTTC
CSVVKGQETQYF
>NA|TRBJ2-7|TRBV28|NA
TGTGCCACCGTACTGGGACAACACGACGAGCAGTACTTC
CATVLGQHDEQYF
>many|TRBJ2-3|TRBV6-1|NA
TGTGCCAGCAGTGCGGGGGTGGCGCAGTATTTT
CASSAGVAQYF
>many|TRBJ2-1|TRBV20-1|TRBD2
TGCAGTGCTAGAGATCAACTAGCGGGAGATCGAGAGCAGTTCTTC
CSARDQLAGDREQFF
>few|TRBJ1-2|TRBV6-1|NA
TGTGCCAGCAGTGAAGTTTTGGGCCCCGATGGCTACACCTTC
CASSEVLGPDGYTF